Below, 22 T cell receptor beta chains from the same sample are listed, as sequenced in a study of T cell changes during pregnancy in multiple sclerosis. Profiled with immunoSEQ multiplex PCR; TCRdb holds only in-frame clones, not every one. The sample has tens of thousands of clones, 91% seen once. Sequenced material: peripheral blood, taken after pregnancy. These receptors originate from a female donor in good health, enrolled as a control in a pregnancy study.

The chain joins TRBV19 to TRBJ1-2; 9 bases line up with TRBD1. Germline trimming cut 0 bases from V and 5 bases from J; bases unmatched to any gene: 4. CDR3 size: 15 residues. CDR1 LNHDA and CDR2 SQIVND come from the germline V gene (reference sequence). The CDR3 reads CASSIDLGTGYGYTF. The CDR3 DNA reads as TGTGCCAGTAGTATAGATCTGGGGACAGGGTATGGCTACACCTTC. Together with reference TRBV19 and TRBJ1-2, the CDR3 gives the full variable domain: DGGITQSPKYLFRKEGQNVTLSCEQNLNHDAMYWYRQDPGQGLRLIYYSQIVNDFQKGDIAEGYSVSREKKESFPLTVTSAQKNPTAFYLCASSIDLGTGYGYTFGSGTRLTVV.

The rearrangement uses TRBV9 and TRBJ1-4; 7 nucleotides agree with TRBD1. The CDR3 runs 15 residues. Trimming took 4 bases from V and 4 from J; bases not matched to a gene: 7. In germline, CDR1 is SGDLS, CDR2 YYNGEE. The CDR3 DNA follows: TGTGCCAGCAGCCCGGAGACAGGGATTAATGAAAAACTGTTTTTT. This encodes CASSPETGINEKLFF. Full variable domain (rest looked up from reference TRBV9 and TRBJ1-4): DSGVTQTPKHLITATGQRVTLRCSPRSGDLSVYWYQQSLDQGLQFLIQYYNGEERAKGNILERFSAQQFPDLHSELNLSSLELGDSALYFCASSPETGINEKLFFGSGTQLSVL.

CDR3 nucleotide sequence: TGTGCCAGCAGTTCCCCCAGTGCCTACGAGCAGTACTTC. Encoded protein: CASSSPSAYEQYF. The chain carries TRBV27 and TRBJ2-7, with D hard to call. Germline CDR1 reads MNHEY; CDR2 reads SMNVEV (reference sequence). The V end was cut by 4 bases, the J end by 2 bases, with 9 bases between. The CDR3 has 13 amino acids.

This clone occurred a few times. V gene TRBV4-2 combines with J gene TRBJ1-6; D possibly corresponds to TRBD1 (6 bases). Germline-derived CDR1 and CDR2 are LGHNA and YNFKEQ. The germline V and J ends were trimmed by 5 bases and 10 bases, with 15 bases remaining between them. The CDR3 has 14 residues. The chain's CDR3 is CASSVDRLESPLHF. CDR3 in DNA: TGTGCCAGCAGCGTAGACAGGCTTGAATCACCCCTCCACTTT.

The chain carries TRBV10-3 and TRBJ1-1; 7 nucleotides match TRBD1. The CDR3 length is 16 residues. CDR1 and CDR2 from the germline V gene are ENHRY and SYGVKD. V shed 4 bases, J shed 0 bases, and the junction held 8 bases outside the gene matches. CDR3 residues: CAISALQGKVNTEAFF. The CDR3 coding sequence is TGTGCCATCAGTGCGCTACAGGGGAAAGTGAACACTGAAGCTTTCTTT.

This clone was observed once. The chain has TRBV19 and TRBJ1-5, with 12 bases fitting TRBD1. The CDR3 runs 21 residues. V lost 0 bases and J lost 1; bases outside the gene matches: 13. CDR1 and CDR2 (germline): LNHDA, SQIVND (reference sequence). CDR3 sequence reads: CASSIDKRDRGPPGSNQPQHF. The CDR3 nucleotides are TGTGCCAGTAGTATAGATAAGAGGGACAGGGGGCCTCCGGGGAGCAATCAGCCCCAGCATTTT.

Concerning this clone itself: In the same sample, other DNA sequences code for this CDR3. V and J are TRBV18 and TRBJ2-3; 7 bases agree with TRBD2. This CDR3 contains 16 residues. Germline-derived CDR1 and CDR2 are KGHSH and LQKENI. J lost 0 bases, V lost 1 base, and 4 bases had no gene match. The CDR3 is CASSPLGGGSTDTQYF. In DNA form, the CDR3 reads TGTGCCAGCTCACCACTGGGCGGGGGAAGCACAGATACGCAGTATTTT.

The chain couples TRBV7-2 to TRBJ2-7; 7 bases are a match to TRBD2. The CDR3 is made up of 13 amino acids. CDR1 is SGHTA and CDR2 is FQGNSA in the germline V gene. V gave up 8 bases and J gave up 0 bases; unmatched junction bases: 4. CDR3 loop: CASRGLVSYEQYF. In nucleotides, the CDR3 is TGTGCCAGCCGCGGACTAGTCTCCTACGAGCAGTACTTC.

The DNA for the CDR3 is TGTGCCAGCAGCATCCGACTTCAAGAGACCCAGTACTTC. Its protein product is CASSIRLQETQYF. The rearrangement links TRBV21-1 to TRBJ2-5; no check of the table's D call, TRBD2, against the DNA was made. TRBV21-1 is flagged as a pseudogene. The CDR3 is made up of 13 amino acids.

A few counts support this clone. The chain links TRBV18 to TRBJ1-4; 7 bases line up with TRBD1. The V gene's germline CDR1 is KGHSH and CDR2 LQKENI. The CDR3 is 14 amino acids. Losses at the gene ends were 3 bases for V and 10 bases for J; bases not matched to a gene: 8. CDR3 sequence: CASSPQTGYGKLFF. In nucleotides, the CDR3 is TGTGCCAGCTCACCCCAGACAGGGTATGGAAAACTGTTTTTT.

The chain recombines TRBV7-2 with TRBJ1-6; no firm D call. V lost 1 base to trimming and J lost 0 bases, with 7 bases between them. The CDR3 has 16 amino acids. Per the germline V gene, CDR1 is SGHTA and CDR2 is FQGNSA. The CDR3 coding sequence is TGTGCCAGCAGCTTAGAAGGGAGCTCCTATAATTCACCCCTCCACTTT. This translates into CASSLEGSSYNSPLHF.

The chain joins TRBV7-8 to TRBJ2-3; TRBD2 aligns across 9 bases. CDR1 and CDR2 from the germline V gene are SGHVS and FQNEAQ. V shed 1 base and J 5 bases; nucleotides not matched to a gene: 7. The CDR3 runs to 16 residues. The CDR3 spells CASSLVGRGGGDTQYF. The CDR3, as DNA: TGTGCCAGCAGCTTAGTGGGGCGGGGGGGAGGAGATACGCAGTATTTT. Complete variable domain (other parts from reference TRBV7-8 and TRBJ2-3): GAGVSQSPRYKVAKRGQDVALRCDPISGHVSLFWYQQALGQGPEFLTYFQNEAQLDKSGLPSDRFFAERPEGSVSTLKIQRTQQEDSAVYLCASSLVGRGGGDTQYFGPGTRLTVL.

This chain joins TRBV7-3 and TRBJ1-2, with D possibly matching TRBD1 (6 bases). Trimming took 1 base from V and 8 from J, leaving 14 bases between them. Per the germline V gene, CDR1 is SGHTA and CDR2 is FQGTGA. This CDR3 comprises 14 residues. The CDR3 coding sequence is TGTGCCAGCAGCTTAAACAGGGAAAATCTGGGCTACACCTTC. Amino acids: CASSLNRENLGYTF.

The chain has TRBV28 and TRBJ1-2, with D maybe TRBD1 (6 bases). Germline assignment: CDR1 MDHEN and CDR2 SYDVKM. V gave up 3 bases and J gave up 5 bases, with 19 bases separating them. The CDR3 is 16 amino acids. In DNA, the CDR3 is TGTGCCAGCAGTTTGTCGGGACGGGGGGGCCCTTATGGCTACACCTTC. Encoded protein: CASSLSGRGGPYGYTF.

J is TRBJ2-7 and V is TRBV9; 7 nucleotides match TRBD1. The CDR3 has 15 residues. CDR1 is SGDLS and CDR2 is YYNGEE in the germline V gene. Unmatched junction bases numbered 3, after V lost 0 bases and J lost 0 bases. CDR3 coding DNA: TGTGCCAGCAGCGTAGCCTGGGACAGCTCCTACGAGCAGTACTTC. It translates to CASSVAWDSSYEQYF.

The chain joins TRBV9 to TRBJ2-1, with 10 bases that match TRBD1. The CDR3 sequence is 15 residues long. The J segment lost 8 bases and the V segment lost 0 bases, leaving 5 bases of the junction unmatched. CDR1 and CDR2 from the germline V gene are SGDLS and YYNGEE. CDR3 in DNA: TGTGCCAGCAGCGTAGGGGACAGGGGAGGGCATGAGCAGTTCTTC. It is translated as CASSVGDRGGHEQFF.

The genes are TRBV30 and TRBJ1-1; 7 nucleotides agree with TRBD1. This CDR3 contains 12 residues. With V trimmed by 2 bases and J by 9 bases, 6 bases remained unmatched. Germline V gene lookup returns CDR1 GTSNPN and CDR2 SVGIG (reference sequence). The CDR3 nucleotides read TGTGCCTGGAGTCCTTTGGGACAGCAAGCTTTCTTT. Its protein is CAWSPLGQQAFF. Full variable domain (missing parts from reference TRBV30 and TRBJ1-1): SQTIHQWPATLVQPVGSPLSLECTVEGTSNPNLYWYRQAAGRGLQLLFYSVGIGQISSEVPQNLSASRPQDRQFILSSKKLLLSDSGFYLCAWSPLGQQAFFGQGTRLTVV.

The chain combines TRBV28 with TRBJ2-4, with D perhaps matching TRBD1 (5 bases). From germline, CDR1 is MDHEN and CDR2 SYDVKM. The CDR3 loop spans 15 amino acids. The V end was cut by 6 bases, the J end by 0 bases, with 12 bases between. For the CDR3, the DNA is TGTGCCAGCAGCTCTGTACAGGTAGCCAAAAACATTCAGTACTTC. Residues: CASSSVQVAKNIQYF. Using reference TRBV28 and TRBJ2-4 for the parts outside the CDR3, the full variable domain is DVKVTQSSRYLVKRTGEKVFLECVQDMDHENMFWYRQDPGLGLRLIYFSYDVKMKEKGDIPEGYSVSREKKERFSLILESASTNQTSMYLCASSSVQVAKNIQYFGAGTRLSVL.

The chain joins TRBV4-3 to TRBJ2-3; unclear D gene. The CDR3 contains 12 residues. The V end was cut by 4 bases, the J end by 3 bases, with 5 bases between. Germline CDR1 reads LGHNA; CDR2 reads YSLEER. The CDR3 region is CASSLSTDTQYF. CDR3 DNA: TGCGCCAGCAGCCTGTCAACAGATACGCAGTATTTT.

The J gene is TRBJ2-7, the V gene TRBV27; 9 bases fit TRBD2. This CDR3 has 14 residues. Germline trimming cut 5 bases from V and 4 bases from J; bases unmatched to any gene: 6. Germline CDR1 and CDR2: MNHEY and SMNVEV (reference sequence). CDR3 loop: CASSGASGTYEQYF. In DNA, the CDR3 is TGTGCCAGCAGTGGAGCTAGCGGGACGTACGAGCAGTACTTC.

This chain joins TRBV4-1 and TRBJ2-7; 7 bases are a match to TRBD1. Trimming cost V 3 bases and J 1 base; bases outside gene matches: 6. The CDR3 spans 15 residues. Germline V gene data show CDR1 as MGHRA and CDR2 as YSYEKL. CDR3 residues: CASSHFGQDSYEQYF. The CDR3 DNA reads as TGCGCCAGCAGCCATTTCGGACAGGATTCCTACGAGCAGTACTTC.

The V call is TRBV19, the J call TRBJ1-2, with 7 bases lining up with TRBD1. This CDR3 region has 15 residues. Germline V gives CDR1 LNHDA, CDR2 SQIVND (reference sequence). The V gene end was trimmed by 5 bases and the J gene end by 0 bases; junction bases not matched to a gene: 6. CDR3 DNA sequence: TGTGCCAGTAGTTCCAAGGGGACAGCTAACTATGGCTACACCTTC. Amino acid sequence: CASSSKGTANYGYTF. The variable domain in full, completed from reference TRBV19 and TRBJ1-2, reads DGGITQSPKYLFRKEGQNVTLSCEQNLNHDAMYWYRQDPGQGLRLIYYSQIVNDFQKGDIAEGYSVSREKKESFPLTVTSAQKNPTAFYLCASSSKGTANYGYTFGSGTRLTVV.